This T cell receptor (beta chain) originates from a study of T cells in Graves' hyperthyroidism and ophthalmopathy. Exclusions: uncontrolled infection, other autoimmune disease, pregnancy, lactation. Diagnosis relied on clinical symptoms, serum thyroxine and TRAb, thyroid ultrasound and orbital computed tomography. The PBMCs studied were ones that came from 9 to 10 ml fresh peripheral blood. Study-wide results and limits: Among thyroid clonotypes expanded above 0.001, most also appeared in blood.

Notes on this clonotype: Antigen unknown. Its ends do not fully match the called genes, so a read error is possible.

The CDR3 regions of TCR beta were amplified from RNA transcripts. During a first-round RT-PCR of the TCR CDR3, the HTBI primer set was used. TCRdb reprocessed the multiplex PCR reads with MiXCR, giving one entry per CDR3 protein. The data hold a few hundred thousand distinct CDR3 sequences, with around 13% observed a single time. The CDR3 has 17 amino acids. Per the germline V gene, CDR1 is MGHRA and CDR2 is YSYEKL. V is TRBV4-1 and J is TRBJ2-7, with TRBD1 as a possible D gene (6 bases). Sequencing was done on a sample of blood. This clonotype originated in a woman aged 40 to 50 with Graves' hyperthyroidism. CDR3 bases: TGCGCCAGCGGCCAAGACCGACAGGTCACCGTCTCCTACGAGCAGTACTTC. It is translated as CASGQDRQVTVSYEQYF.